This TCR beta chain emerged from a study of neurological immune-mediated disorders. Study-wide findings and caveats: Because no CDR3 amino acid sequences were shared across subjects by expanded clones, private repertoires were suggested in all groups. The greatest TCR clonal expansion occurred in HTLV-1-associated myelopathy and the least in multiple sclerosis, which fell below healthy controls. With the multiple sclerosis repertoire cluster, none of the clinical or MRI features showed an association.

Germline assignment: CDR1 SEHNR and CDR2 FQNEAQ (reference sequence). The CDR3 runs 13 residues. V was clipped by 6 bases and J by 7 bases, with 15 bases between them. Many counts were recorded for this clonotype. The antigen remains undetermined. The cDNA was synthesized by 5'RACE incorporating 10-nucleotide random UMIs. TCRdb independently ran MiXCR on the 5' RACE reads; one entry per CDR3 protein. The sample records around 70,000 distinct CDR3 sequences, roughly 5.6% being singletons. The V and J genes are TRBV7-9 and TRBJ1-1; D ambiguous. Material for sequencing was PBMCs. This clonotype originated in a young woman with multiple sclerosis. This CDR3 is CASSPSMGSEAFF. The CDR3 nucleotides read TGTGCCAGCAGTCCCTCTATGGGTAGTGAAGCTTTCTTT.